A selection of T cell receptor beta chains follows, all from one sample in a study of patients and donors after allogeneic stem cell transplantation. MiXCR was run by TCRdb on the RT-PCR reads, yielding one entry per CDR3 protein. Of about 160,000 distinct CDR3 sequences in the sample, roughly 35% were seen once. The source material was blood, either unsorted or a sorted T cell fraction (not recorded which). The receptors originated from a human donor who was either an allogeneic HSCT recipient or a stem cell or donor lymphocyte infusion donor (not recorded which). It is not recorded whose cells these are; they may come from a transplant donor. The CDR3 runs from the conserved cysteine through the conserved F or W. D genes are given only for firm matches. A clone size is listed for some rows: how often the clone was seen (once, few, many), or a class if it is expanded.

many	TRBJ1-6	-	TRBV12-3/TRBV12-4	CASSLAVGRSPLHF	TGTGCCAGCAGTTTGGCGGTAGGGCGCTCACCCCTCCACTTT
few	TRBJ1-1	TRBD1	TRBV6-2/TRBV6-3	CASSDRGDTEAFF	TGTGCCAGTTCGGACAGGGGGGACACTGAAGCTTTCTTT
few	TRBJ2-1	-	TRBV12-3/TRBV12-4	CASTPSRPGTYNEQFF	TGTGCCAGCACACCATCACGGCCGGGCACGTACAATGAGCAGTTCTTC
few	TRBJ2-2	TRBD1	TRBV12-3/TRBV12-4	CASSWTGTTGELFF	TGTGCCAGCAGTTGGACAGGGACCACCGGGGAGCTGTTTTTT
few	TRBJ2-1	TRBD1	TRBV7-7	CASSSRDRGANEQFF	TGTGCTAGCAGCTCCCGGGACAGGGGGGCCAATGAGCAGTTCTTC
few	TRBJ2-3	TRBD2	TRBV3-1	CASSQAGGSTDTQYF	TGTGCCAGCAGCCAAGCGGGGGGAAGCACAGATACGCAGTATTTT
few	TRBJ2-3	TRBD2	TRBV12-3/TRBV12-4	CASSFKRGPSTDTQYF	TGTGCCAGCAGTTTCAAGCGGGGGCCCAGCACAGATACGCAGTATTTT
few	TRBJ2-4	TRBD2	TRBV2	CASSDPGGAKNIQYF	TGTGCCAGCAGTGATCCGGGGGGAGCGAAAAACATTCAGTACTTC
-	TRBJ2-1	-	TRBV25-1	CASTTRYNEQFF	TGTGCCAGCACTACCAGGTACAATGAGCAGTTCTTC
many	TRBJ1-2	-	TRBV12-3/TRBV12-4	CASSPMGHTVQANYGYTF	TGTGCCAGCAGCCCGATGGGACACACAGTCCAAGCTAACTATGGCTACACCTTC
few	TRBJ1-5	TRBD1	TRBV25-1	CASTGQGSQPQHF	TGTGCCAGCACCGGACAGGGGTCGCAGCCCCAGCATTTT
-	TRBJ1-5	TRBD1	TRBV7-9	CASSLGPTGDQPQHF	TGTGCCAGCAGCTTAGGGCCTACAGGGGATCAGCCCCAGCATTTT
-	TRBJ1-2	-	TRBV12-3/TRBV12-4	CASSLADGGFYGYTF	TGTGCCAGCAGTTTAGCTGACGGAGGATTCTATGGCTACACCTTC
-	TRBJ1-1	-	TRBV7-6	CASSPKILNTEAFF	TGTGCCAGCAGCCCTAAAATCCTGAACACTGAAGCTTTCTTT
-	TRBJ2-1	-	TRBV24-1	CATSDYPGQGSGNEQFF	TGTGCCACCAGTGACTACCCCGGGCAGGGAAGTGGCAATGAGCAGTTCTTC
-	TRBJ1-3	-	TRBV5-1	CASSLGDLEDTIYF	TGCGCCAGCAGCTTGGGAGATCTGGAGGACACCATATATTTT
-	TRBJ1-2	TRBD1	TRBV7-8	CASSLIDRAGYTF	TGTGCCAGCAGCCTCATAGACAGGGCTGGCTACACCTTC
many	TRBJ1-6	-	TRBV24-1	CATSDRNAPLHF	TGTGCCACCAGTGACCGGAATGCACCCCTCCACTTT
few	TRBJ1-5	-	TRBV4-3	CASSQAPGARPQHF	TGCGCCAGCAGCCAAGCACCGGGGGCCCGGCCCCAGCATTTT
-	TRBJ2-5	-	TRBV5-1	CASGNGSVETQYF	TGCGCCAGCGGGAACGGAAGCGTTGAGACCCAGTACTTC
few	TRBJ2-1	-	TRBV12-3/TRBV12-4	CASSPLNEQFF	TGTGCCAGCAGTCCCCTCAATGAGCAGTTCTTC
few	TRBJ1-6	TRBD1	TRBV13	CASRQGERHSPLHF	TGTGCCAGCAGACAGGGGGAACGGCATTCACCCCTCCACTTT
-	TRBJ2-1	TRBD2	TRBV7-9	CASSFRRSGGYNEQFF	TGTGCCAGCAGCTTCCGACGGAGCGGGGGTTACAATGAGCAGTTCTTC
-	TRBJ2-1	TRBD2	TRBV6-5	CASSHPGGGEQFF	TGTGCCAGCAGTCACCCGGGGGGTGGCGAGCAGTTCTTC
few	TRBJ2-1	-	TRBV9	CASSLRDEQFF	TGTGCCAGCAGCCTTCGGGATGAGCAGTTCTTC
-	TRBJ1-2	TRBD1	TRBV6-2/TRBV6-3	CATRPGQGNYGYTF	TGTGCCACCCGTCCAGGACAGGGAAACTATGGCTACACCTTC
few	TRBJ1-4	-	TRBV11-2	CASTVRGRGEKLFF	TGTGCCAGCACCGTCCGGGGGCGGGGCGAAAAACTGTTTTTT
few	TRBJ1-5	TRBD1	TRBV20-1	CSAQTGAGYNQPQHF	TGCAGTGCTCAGACAGGGGCGGGCTACAATCAGCCCCAGCATTTT
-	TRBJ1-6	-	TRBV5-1	CASSFSSTADSPLHF	TGCGCCAGCAGCTTCTCGTCAACGGCCGATTCACCCCTCCACTTT
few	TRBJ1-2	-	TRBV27	CASSFSPWGGYTF	TGTGCCAGCAGTTTCAGCCCTTGGGGTGGCTACACCTTC
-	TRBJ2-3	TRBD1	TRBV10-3	CAISESSRGRDRTQYF	TGTGCCATCAGTGAGTCGAGTCGAGGTCGGGACAGGACGCAGTATTTT
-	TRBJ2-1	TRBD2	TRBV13	CASSSRTSGGNEQFF	TGTGCCAGCAGCTCCCGGACTAGCGGGGGGAATGAGCAGTTCTTC
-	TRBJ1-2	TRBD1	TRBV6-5	CASSYGTGASGYTF	TGTGCCAGCAGTTACGGGACAGGGGCGAGTGGCTACACCTTC
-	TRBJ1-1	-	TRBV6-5	CASRAGRTRPFSNTEAFF	TGTGCCAGCAGGGCGGGACGGACAAGACCCTTTTCGAACACTGAAGCTTTCTTT
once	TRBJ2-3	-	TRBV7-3	CASINGLKGGDTQYF	TGTGCCAGCATCAACGGACTGAAGGGCGGAGATACGCAGTATTTT
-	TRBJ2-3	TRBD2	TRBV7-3	CASSFSGEGTDTQYF	TGTGCCAGCAGCTTTAGCGGGGAGGGCACAGATACGCAGTATTTT
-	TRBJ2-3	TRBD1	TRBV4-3	CASSPTSYNRGFTTDTQYF	TGCGCCAGCAGCCCGACCTCTTATAACAGGGGCTTCACCACAGATACGCAGTATTTT
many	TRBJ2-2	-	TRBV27	CASSGAWGGELFF	TGTGCCAGCAGTGGGGCTTGGGGCGGGGAGCTGTTTTTT
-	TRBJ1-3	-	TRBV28	CASSTGAAPGNTIYF	TGTGCCAGCAGTACAGGAGCCGCCCCTGGAAACACCATATATTTT
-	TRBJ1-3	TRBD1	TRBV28	CASSLPGQGGNTIYF	TGTGCCAGCAGTCTTCCTGGACAGGGAGGAAACACCATATATTTT
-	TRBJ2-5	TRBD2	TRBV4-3	CASSQVGGAPETQYF	TGCGCCAGCAGCCAAGTCGGGGGGGCCCCAGAGACCCAGTACTTC
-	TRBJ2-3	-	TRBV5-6	CASSLGPGIDTQYF	TGTGCCAGCAGCTTGGGCCCGGGGATTGATACGCAGTATTTT
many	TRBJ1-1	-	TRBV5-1	CASSILGQNTEAFF	TGCGCCAGCAGCATATTGGGACAGAACACTGAAGCTTTCTTT
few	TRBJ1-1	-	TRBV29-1	CSVATRNTEAFF	TGCAGCGTTGCGACCAGGAACACTGAAGCTTTCTTT
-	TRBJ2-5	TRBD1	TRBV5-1	CASSLEAGGEETQYF	TGCGCCAGCAGCTTGGAGGCAGGGGGTGAAGAGACCCAGTACTTC
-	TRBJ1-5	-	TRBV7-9	CASSLGQTQPQHF	TGTGCCAGCAGCCTAGGACAGACACAGCCCCAGCATTTT
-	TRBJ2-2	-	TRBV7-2	CASSYPPSGELFF	TGTGCCAGCAGCTATCCTCCATCCGGGGAGCTGTTTTTT
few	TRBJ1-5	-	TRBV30	CAWTSWGFHQPQHF	TGTGCCTGGACCTCCTGGGGTTTCCATCAGCCCCAGCATTTT
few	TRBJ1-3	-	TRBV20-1	CSAHAWDTIYF	TGCAGTGCGCACGCCTGGGACACCATATATTTT
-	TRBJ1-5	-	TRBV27	CASSTSGQPQHF	TGTGCCAGCAGTACTAGTGGTCAGCCCCAGCATTTT
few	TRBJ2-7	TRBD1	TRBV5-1	CASGPPGQRTYEQYF	TGCGCCAGCGGTCCACCGGGACAGCGAACCTACGAGCAGTACTTC
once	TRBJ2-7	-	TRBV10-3	CAISLNWNEQYF	TGTGCCATCAGTCTGAATTGGAACGAGCAGTACTTC
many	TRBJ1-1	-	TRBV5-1	CASSATGNTEAFF	TGCGCCAGCAGCGCTACAGGGAACACTGAAGCTTTCTTT
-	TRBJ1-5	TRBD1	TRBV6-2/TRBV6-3	CASSTGQGNQPQHF	TGTGCCAGCAGCACGGGACAGGGGAATCAGCCCCAGCATTTT
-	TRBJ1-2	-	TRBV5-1	CASSLDTSYGYTF	TGCGCCAGCAGCTTGGACACCTCCTATGGCTACACCTTC